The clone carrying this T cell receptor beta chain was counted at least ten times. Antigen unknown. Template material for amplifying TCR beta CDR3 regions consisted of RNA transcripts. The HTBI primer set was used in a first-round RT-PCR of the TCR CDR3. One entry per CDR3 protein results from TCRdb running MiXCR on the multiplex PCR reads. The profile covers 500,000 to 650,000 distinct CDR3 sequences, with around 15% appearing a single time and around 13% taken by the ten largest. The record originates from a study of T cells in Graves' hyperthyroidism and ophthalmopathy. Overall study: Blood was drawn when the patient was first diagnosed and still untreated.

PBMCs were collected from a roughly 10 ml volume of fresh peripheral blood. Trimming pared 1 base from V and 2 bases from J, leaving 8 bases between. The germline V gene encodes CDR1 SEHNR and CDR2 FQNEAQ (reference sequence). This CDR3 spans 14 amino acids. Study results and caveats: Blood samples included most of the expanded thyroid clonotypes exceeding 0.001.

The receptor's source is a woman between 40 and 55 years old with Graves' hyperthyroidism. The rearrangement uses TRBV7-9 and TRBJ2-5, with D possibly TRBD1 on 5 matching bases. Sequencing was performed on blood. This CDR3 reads CASSLGTGQETQYF. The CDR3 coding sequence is TGTGCCAGCAGCTTAGGAACAGGACAAGAGACCCAGTACTTC.